The source of this TCR beta chain is a study of CD8 T cells in Susac syndrome. There are 15 residues in the CDR3. Germline V gives CDR1 DFQATT, CDR2 SNEGSKA (reference sequence). V lost 6 bases and J lost 6; bases outside the gene matches: 15. Reverse transcription of about 0.45 to 1 ug RNA was performed with random hexamers. In TCRdb, the immunoSEQ multiplex PCR reads were re-called with MiXCR into one record per CDR3 protein. The sample lists some 130,000 distinct CDR3 sequences, around 75% occurring once. The multiple sclerosis control group was made up of treatment-naive patients with stable or active relapsing-remitting disease.

The source material was CD8+ T cells from PBMCs. The clonotype originates from a human donor with multiple sclerosis. The chain employs TRBV20-1 and TRBJ2-3, with 7 bases that match TRBD2. The CDR3 sequence: CSAGVTSPRRDTQYF. The CDR3 DNA reads as TGCAGTGCGGGAGTGACTAGCCCTCGTCGGGATACGCAGTATTTT.